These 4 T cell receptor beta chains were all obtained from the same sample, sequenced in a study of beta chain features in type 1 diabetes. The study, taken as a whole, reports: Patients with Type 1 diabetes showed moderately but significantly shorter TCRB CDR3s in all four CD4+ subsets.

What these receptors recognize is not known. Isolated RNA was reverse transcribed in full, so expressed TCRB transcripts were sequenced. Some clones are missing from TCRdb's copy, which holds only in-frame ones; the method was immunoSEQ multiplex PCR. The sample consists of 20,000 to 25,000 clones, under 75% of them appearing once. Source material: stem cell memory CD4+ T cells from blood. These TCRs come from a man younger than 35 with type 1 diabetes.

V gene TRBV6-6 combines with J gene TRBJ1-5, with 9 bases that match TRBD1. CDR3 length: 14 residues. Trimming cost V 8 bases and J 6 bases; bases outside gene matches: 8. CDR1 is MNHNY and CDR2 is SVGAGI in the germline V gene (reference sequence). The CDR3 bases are TGTGCCAGCCGTGGACAGGGGATAGGTCAGCCCCAGCATTTT. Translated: CASRGQGIGQPQHF.

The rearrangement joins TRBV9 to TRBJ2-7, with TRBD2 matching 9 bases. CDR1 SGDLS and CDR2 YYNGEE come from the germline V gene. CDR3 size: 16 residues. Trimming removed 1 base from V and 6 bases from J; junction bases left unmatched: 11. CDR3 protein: CASSVRASGVTGEQYF. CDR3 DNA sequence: TGTGCCAGCAGCGTACGGGCTAGCGGGGTAACGGGCGAGCAGTACTTC.

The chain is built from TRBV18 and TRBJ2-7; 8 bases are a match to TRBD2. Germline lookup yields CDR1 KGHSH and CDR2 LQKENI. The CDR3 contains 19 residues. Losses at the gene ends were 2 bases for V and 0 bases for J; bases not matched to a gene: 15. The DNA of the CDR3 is TGTGCCAGCTCACCATTGCAGGCTAGCGGGCTGGGGGGCTCCTACGAGCAGTACTTC. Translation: CASSPLQASGLGGSYEQYF.

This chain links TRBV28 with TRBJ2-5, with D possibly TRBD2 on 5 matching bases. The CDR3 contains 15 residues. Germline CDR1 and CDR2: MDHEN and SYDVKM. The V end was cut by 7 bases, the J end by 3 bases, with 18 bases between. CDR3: CASTANRGTKETQYF. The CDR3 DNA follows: TGTGCCAGCACCGCTAACCGGGGAACCAAAGAGACCCAGTACTTC.